These 2 T cell receptor beta chains were all obtained from the same sample, sequenced in a study of blood T cell repertoires in COVID-19. The table came from immunoSEQ multiplex PCR; TCRdb's copy has only in-frame clones and leaves some out. Among fewer than 200,000 clones, 83% were seen once, and the ten largest hold roughly 4%. The sequencing sample was made of PBMCs or T cells enriched from blood (not recorded which). These receptors came from a woman in her fifties or sixties in a cohort exposed to, infected with or recovered from COVID-19 (not recorded which).

The sample holds many counts of this clone. The V gene is TRBV6-5, the J gene TRBJ1-4; 7 bases match TRBD1. CDR3 length: 13 residues. V shed 6 bases, J shed 8 bases, and the junction held 6 bases outside the gene matches. Germline V gene lookup returns CDR1 MNHEY and CDR2 SVGAGI. CDR3 residues: CASRIGGVEKLFF. In DNA form, the CDR3 reads TGTGCCAGCAGAATAGGGGGCGTCGAAAAACTGTTTTTT.

The chain has TRBV5-1 and TRBJ2-1, with 8 nucleotides matching TRBD1. The germline V gene has CDR1 SGHRS and CDR2 YFSETQ. CDR3 size: 16 residues. J lost 5 bases, V lost 3 bases, and 10 bases had no gene match. CDR3 nucleotide sequence: TGCGCCAGCAGCTCCAGTCGACAGGGGATCCACAATGAGCAGTTCTTC. Amino acids: CASSSSRQGIHNEQFF.